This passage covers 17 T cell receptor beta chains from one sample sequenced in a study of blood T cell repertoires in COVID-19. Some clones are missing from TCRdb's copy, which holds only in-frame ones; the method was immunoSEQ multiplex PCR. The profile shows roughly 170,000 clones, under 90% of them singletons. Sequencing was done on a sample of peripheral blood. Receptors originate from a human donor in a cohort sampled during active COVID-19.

DNA for the CDR3: TGCAGCGTACTGCCGGGACACAGCTCCTATGGCTACACCTTC. The encoded protein is CSVLPGHSSYGYTF. The rearrangement joins TRBV29-1 to TRBJ1-2; tentative D call: TRBD1 (6 bases). CDR1 and CDR2 from the germline V gene are SQVTM and ANQGSEA. V shed 6 bases and J shed 4 bases, with 18 bases lying between them. The length of the CDR3 is 14 residues.

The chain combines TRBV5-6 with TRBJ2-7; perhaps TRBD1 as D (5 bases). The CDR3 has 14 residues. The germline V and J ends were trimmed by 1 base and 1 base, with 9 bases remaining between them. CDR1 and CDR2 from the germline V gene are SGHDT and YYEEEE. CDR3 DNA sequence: TGTGCCAGCAGCTTGTGGGGCAGATCCTACGAGCAGTACTTC. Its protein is CASSLWGRSYEQYF.

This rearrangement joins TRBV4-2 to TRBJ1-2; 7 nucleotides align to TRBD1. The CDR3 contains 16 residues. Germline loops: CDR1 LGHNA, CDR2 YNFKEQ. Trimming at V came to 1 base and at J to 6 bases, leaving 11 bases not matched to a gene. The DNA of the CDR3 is TGTGCCAGCAGCCAAGTCTCTTCCGACAGGGACCATGGCTACACCTTC. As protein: CASSQVSSDRDHGYTF.

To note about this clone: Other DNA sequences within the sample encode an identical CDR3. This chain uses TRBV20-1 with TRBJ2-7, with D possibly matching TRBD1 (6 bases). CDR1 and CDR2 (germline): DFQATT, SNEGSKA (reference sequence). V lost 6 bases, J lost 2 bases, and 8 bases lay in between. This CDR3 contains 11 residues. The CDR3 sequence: CSARTAYEQYF. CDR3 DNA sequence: TGCAGTGCCCGGACAGCCTACGAGCAGTACTTC.

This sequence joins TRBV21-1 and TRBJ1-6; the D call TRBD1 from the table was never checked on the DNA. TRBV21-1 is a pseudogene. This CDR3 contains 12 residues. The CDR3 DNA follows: TGTGCCACCCCCAGGCAGGATTCACCCCTCCACTTT. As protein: CATPRQDSPLHF.

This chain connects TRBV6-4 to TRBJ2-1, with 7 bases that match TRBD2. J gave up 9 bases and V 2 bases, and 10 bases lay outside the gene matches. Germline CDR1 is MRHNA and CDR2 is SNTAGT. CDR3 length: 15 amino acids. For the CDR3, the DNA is TGTGCCAGCAGTGACGACCCGGTGGGAGGGGTTGAGCAGTTCTTC. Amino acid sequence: CASSDDPVGGVEQFF.

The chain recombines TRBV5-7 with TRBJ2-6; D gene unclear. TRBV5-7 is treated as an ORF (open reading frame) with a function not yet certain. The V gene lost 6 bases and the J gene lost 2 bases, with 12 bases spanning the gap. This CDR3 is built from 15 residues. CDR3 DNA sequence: TGTGCCAGCATAAGCTTGGTGGCTGGGGCCAACGTCCTGACTTTC. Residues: CASISLVAGANVLTF.

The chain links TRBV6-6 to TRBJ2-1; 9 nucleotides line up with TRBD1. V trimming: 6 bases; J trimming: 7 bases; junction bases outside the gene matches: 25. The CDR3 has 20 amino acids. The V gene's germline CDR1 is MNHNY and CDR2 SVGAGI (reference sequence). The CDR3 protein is CASSPARGDVWGQGSNEQFF. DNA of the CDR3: TGTGCCAGCAGCCCCGCGAGGGGGGACGTGTGGGGACAGGGTTCGAATGAGCAGTTCTTC.

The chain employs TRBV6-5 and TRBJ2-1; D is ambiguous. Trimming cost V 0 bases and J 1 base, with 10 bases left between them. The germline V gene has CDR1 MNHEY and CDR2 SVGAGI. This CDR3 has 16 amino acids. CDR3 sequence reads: CASSYSEPMSYNEQFF. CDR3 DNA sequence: TGTGCCAGCAGTTACTCGGAGCCCATGTCCTACAATGAGCAGTTCTTC.

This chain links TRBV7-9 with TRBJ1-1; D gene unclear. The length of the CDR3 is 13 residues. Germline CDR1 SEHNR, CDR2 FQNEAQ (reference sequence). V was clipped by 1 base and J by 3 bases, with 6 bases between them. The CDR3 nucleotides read TGTGCCAGCAGCTTAGACGGGGACACTGAAGCTTTCTTT. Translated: CASSLDGDTEAFF.

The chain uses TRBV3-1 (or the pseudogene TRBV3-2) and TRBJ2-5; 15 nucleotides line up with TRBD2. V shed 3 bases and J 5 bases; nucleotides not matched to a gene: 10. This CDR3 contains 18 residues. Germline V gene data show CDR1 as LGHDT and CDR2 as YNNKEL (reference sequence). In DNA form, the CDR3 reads TGTGCCAGCAGCCAGGGACTAGCGGGGGGCCGGGTTAGCGAGACCCAGTACTTC. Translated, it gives CASSQGLAGGRVSETQYF.

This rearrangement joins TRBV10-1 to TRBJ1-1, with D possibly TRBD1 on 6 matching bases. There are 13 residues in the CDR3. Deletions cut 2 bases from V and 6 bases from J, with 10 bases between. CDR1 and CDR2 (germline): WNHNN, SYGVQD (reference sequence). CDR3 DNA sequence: TGCGCCAGCAGTGAGGGGGGGGGCTCTGAAGCTTTCTTT. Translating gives CASSEGGGSEAFF.

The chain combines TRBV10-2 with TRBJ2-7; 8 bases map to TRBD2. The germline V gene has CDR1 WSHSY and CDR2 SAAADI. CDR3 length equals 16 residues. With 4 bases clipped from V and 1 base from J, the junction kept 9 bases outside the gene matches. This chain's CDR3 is CASSASSGGYSYEQYF. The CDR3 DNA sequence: TGCGCCAGCAGTGCTTCGAGCGGGGGCTATTCCTACGAGCAGTACTTC.

This CDR3 reads CASSLGGEQYF. DNA for the CDR3: TGTGCCAGCAGCTTGGGAGGCGAGCAGTACTTC. The rearrangement joins TRBV5-4 to TRBJ2-7; D is unclear. Germline CDR1 reads SGHNT; CDR2 reads YYREEE (reference sequence). This CDR3 contains 11 residues. V lost 0 bases and J 6 bases, leaving 4 bases between the germline ends.

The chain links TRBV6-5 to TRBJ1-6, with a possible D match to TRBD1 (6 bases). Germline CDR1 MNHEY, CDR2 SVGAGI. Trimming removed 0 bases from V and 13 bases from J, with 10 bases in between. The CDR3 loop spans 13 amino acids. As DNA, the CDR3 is TGTGCCAGCAGTTACTCAAGGGGGTCGCCCCTCCACTTT. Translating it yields CASSYSRGSPLHF.

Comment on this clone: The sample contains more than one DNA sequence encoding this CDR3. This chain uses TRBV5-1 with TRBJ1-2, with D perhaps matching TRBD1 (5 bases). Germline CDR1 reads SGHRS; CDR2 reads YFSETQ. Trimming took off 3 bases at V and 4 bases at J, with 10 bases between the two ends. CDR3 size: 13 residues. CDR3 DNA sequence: TGCGCCAGCAGCTCAGGCGGGGGCTATGGCTACACCTTC. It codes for CASSSGGGYGYTF.

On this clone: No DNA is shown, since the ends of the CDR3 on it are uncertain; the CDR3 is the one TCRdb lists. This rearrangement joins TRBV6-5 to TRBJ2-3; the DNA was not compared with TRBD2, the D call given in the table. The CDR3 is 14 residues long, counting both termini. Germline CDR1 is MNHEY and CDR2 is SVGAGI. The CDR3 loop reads CASSTSSRTDTQYF.